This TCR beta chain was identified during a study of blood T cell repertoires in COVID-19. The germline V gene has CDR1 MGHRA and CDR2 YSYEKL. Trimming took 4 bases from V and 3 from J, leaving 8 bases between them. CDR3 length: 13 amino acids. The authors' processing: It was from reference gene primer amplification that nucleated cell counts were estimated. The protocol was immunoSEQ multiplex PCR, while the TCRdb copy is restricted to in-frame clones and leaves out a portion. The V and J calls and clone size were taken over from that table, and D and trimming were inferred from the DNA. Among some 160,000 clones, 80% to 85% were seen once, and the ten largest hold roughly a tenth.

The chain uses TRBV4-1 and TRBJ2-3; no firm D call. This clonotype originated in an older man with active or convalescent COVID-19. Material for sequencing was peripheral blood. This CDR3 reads CASSLWATDTQYF. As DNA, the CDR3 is TGCGCCAGCAGCCTCTGGGCGACAGATACGCAGTATTTT.